Below, 30 T cell receptor beta chains from the same sample are listed, as sequenced in a study of blood T cell repertoires in COVID-19. The method was immunoSEQ multiplex PCR; TCRdb's version includes in-frame clones alone and lacks a portion of them. Of 250,000 or so clones listed, roughly 86% are singletons. Sequenced input: peripheral blood. The receptors come from a woman in her sixties or seventies with COVID-19, enrolled during active disease.

This sequence joins TRBV5-5 and TRBJ1-1, with D unclear. The length of the CDR3 is 15 residues. Germline values: CDR1 SGHKS, CDR2 YYEKEE (reference sequence). Trimming removed 4 bases at V and 5 bases at J, with 18 bases between. In DNA form, the CDR3 reads TGTGCCAGCAGCGCCTTTCACAGTGTTTGGACTGAAGCTTTCTTT. This gives the protein CASSAFHSVWTEAFF.

The chain couples TRBV6-5 to TRBJ2-7; D is unclear. Germline V gene data show CDR1 as MNHEY and CDR2 as SVGAGI. Trimming left V 0 bases short and J 1 base short, with 7 bases between. The CDR3 totals 14 residues. CDR3 nucleotides: TGTGCCAGCAGTTACTCACAGAATTCCTACGAGCAGTACTTC. It translates to CASSYSQNSYEQYF.

This chain connects TRBV7-9 to TRBJ1-2; D perhaps matches TRBD1 (6 bases). Germline CDR1 reads SEHNR; CDR2 reads FQNEAQ (reference sequence). V was shortened by 4 bases and J by 3 bases, with 9 bases between the two germline ends. CDR3 length: 13 residues. The CDR3 here is CASSSTGYYGYTF. Written as DNA, the CDR3 is TGTGCCAGCAGCTCAACAGGGTACTATGGCTACACCTTC.

J is TRBJ2-5 and V is TRBV15; 9 positions match TRBD2. Germline trimming cut 3 bases from V and 10 bases from J; bases unmatched to any gene: 21. Germline CDR1 is LNHNV and CDR2 is YYDKDF (reference sequence). The CDR3 has 18 amino acids. CDR3 amino acids: CATSRARKTSGSPRGQYF. Here the CDR3 DNA reads TGTGCCACCAGCAGGGCCCGTAAGACTAGCGGAAGCCCCAGGGGCCAGTACTTC.

The chain links TRBV7-9 to TRBJ1-5, with TRBD1 as a possible D gene (5 bases). This CDR3 is 14 amino acids long. Between the trimmed V and J ends, which lost 3 bases and 6 bases, there was a span of 12 bases. CDR1 and CDR2 from the germline V gene are SEHNR and FQNEAQ (reference sequence). CDR3 coding DNA: TGTGCCAGCAGCTTCGGCGGGGCGCGTCAGCCCCAGCATTTT. Protein sequence: CASSFGGARQPQHF.

The chain joins TRBV29-1 to TRBJ1-5; tentatively, D is TRBD1 (5 bases). Germline V lookup: CDR1 SQVTM, CDR2 ANQGSEA. V was trimmed by 4 bases and J by 7 bases, leaving 14 bases between them. The CDR3 contains 13 residues. The CDR3 DNA is TGCAGCGTTGGAGATCAGGGAGGACAGCCCCAGCATTTT. Protein product: CSVGDQGGQPQHF. The full variable domain, in which reference TRBV29-1 and TRBJ1-5 provide the parts outside the CDR3, is SAVISQKPSRDICQRGTSLTIQCQVDSQVTMMFWYRQQPGQSLTLIATANQGSEATYESGFVIDKFPISRPNLTFSTLTVSNMSPEDSSIYLCSVGDQGGQPQHFGDGTRLSIL.

V and J are TRBV30 and TRBJ1-1; TRBD1 matches at 7 bases. The CDR3 is 15 amino acids. The trim removed 4 bases at V and 3 bases at J, leaving 11 bases unmatched. Germline CDR1 is GTSNPN and CDR2 is SVGIG (reference sequence). The CDR3 here is CAWTKGGRGDTEAFF. The CDR3 DNA is TGTGCCTGGACCAAAGGCGGCAGGGGGGACACTGAAGCTTTCTTT.

The chain recombines TRBV2 with TRBJ1-1; D might be TRBD1 (5 bases). CDR1 and CDR2 from the germline V gene are SNHLY and FYNNEI. The V end was cut by 11 bases, the J end by 0 bases, with 13 bases between. The CDR3 spans 13 residues. The CDR3 DNA reads as TGTGCCTCGGGGGGAGAGATGAACACTGAAGCTTTCTTT. It codes for CASGGEMNTEAFF.

The chain employs TRBV6-1 and TRBJ1-6; TRBD1 agrees at 11 bases. V lost 5 bases and J lost 11; bases outside the gene matches: 14. Germline V gives CDR1 MNHNS, CDR2 SASEGT. This CDR3 is built from 17 residues. The CDR3 reads CASSKGTGGLGFAPLHF. Here the CDR3 DNA reads TGTGCCAGCAGTAAAGGGACAGGGGGATTGGGTTTCGCACCCCTCCACTTT.

The chain joins TRBV28 to TRBJ2-1; D unclear. The CDR3 has 11 residues. Trimming cost V 2 bases and J 9 bases, with 5 bases left between them. CDR1 is MDHEN, CDR2 SYDVKM, per germline. CDR3 loop: CASSLLLEQFF. DNA of the CDR3: TGTGCCAGCAGTTTACTCCTTGAGCAGTTCTTC.

CDR3 protein: CAWTPGQGNNQPQHF. In nucleotides, the CDR3 is TGTGCCTGGACCCCGGGACAGGGGAACAATCAGCCCCAGCATTTT. The gene calls are TRBV30 and TRBJ1-5; the match to TRBD1 covers 10 bases. The V and J ends lost 4 bases and 3 bases, in that order; junction bases with no gene match: 6. The CDR3 consists of 15 residues. In germline, CDR1 is GTSNPN, CDR2 SVGIG (reference sequence).

V and J are TRBV6-6 and TRBJ2-7; TRBD2 is a possible D gene (5 bases). Germline values: CDR1 MNHNY, CDR2 SVGAGI (reference sequence). The CDR3 covers 14 residues. V was trimmed by 8 bases and J by 2 bases, leaving 16 bases between them. CDR3 in DNA: TGTGCCAGCCGGGAAACCCCCGGGGCCTACGAGCAGTACTTC. Protein product: CASRETPGAYEQYF.

The chain is built from TRBV19 and TRBJ2-5; 10 bases fit TRBD2. After removal of 5 bases from V and 7 bases from J, the junction contained 19 bases not matched to a gene. The CDR3 runs 18 residues. Germline CDR1 reads LNHDA; CDR2 reads SQIVND (reference sequence). The CDR3 bases are TGTGCCAGTAGTCGGCGGACTAGCGGAGGAACTGGGGGGGGGACCCAGTACTTC. Translation: CASSRRTSGGTGGGTQYF.

The chain combines TRBV7-9 with TRBJ1-1; D may be TRBD1 (6 bases). V was clipped by 7 bases and J by 0 bases, with 15 bases between them. Germline-derived CDR1 and CDR2 are SEHNR and FQNEAQ (reference sequence). The CDR3 consists of 15 residues. Written as DNA, the CDR3 is TGTGCCAGCACCCGGAGGGGGGGGGTGAACACTGAAGCTTTCTTT. Translated: CASTRRGGVNTEAFF.

J is TRBJ1-2 and V is TRBV20-1; D may be TRBD1 (5 bases). The V end lost 7 bases, the J end lost 8 bases, and 14 bases lay between the germline ends. This CDR3 region has 11 residues. Germline CDR1 and CDR2: DFQATT and SNEGSKA (reference sequence). DNA for the CDR3: TGCAGTGGTCAGGGAAACGGCGGCTACACCTTC. Its protein is CSGQGNGGYTF.

The V and J genes are TRBV4-2 and TRBJ1-2; D gene uncertain. Trimming stripped 1 base from V and 8 bases from J, with 14 bases between. Germline assignment: CDR1 LGHNA and CDR2 YNFKEQ. The CDR3 runs 14 residues. The CDR3 nucleotides are TGTGCCAGCAGCCAAGTAAGCAGCGAAGGCGGCTACACCTTC. It codes for CASSQVSSEGGYTF.

The chain employs TRBV6-2 or TRBV6-3 and TRBJ2-2; TRBD2 matches 11 bases. Germline CDR1 and CDR2: MNHEY and SVGEGT. This CDR3 is 15 amino acids long. V shed 7 bases, J shed 8 bases, and the junction held 9 bases outside the gene matches. For the CDR3, the DNA is TGTGCCAGCACCCCAGGGACTAGCGGTCGTGGGGAGCTGTTTTTT. Amino acids: CASTPGTSGRGELFF.

The chain carries TRBV29-1 and TRBJ1-2; 7 bases line up with TRBD1. Trimming at V came to 6 bases and at J to 9 bases, leaving 13 bases not matched to a gene. The CDR3 is made up of 13 amino acids. Germline-derived CDR1 and CDR2 are SQVTM and ANQGSEA. CDR3 DNA sequence: TGCAGCGTGGACCCCGGGACAGCTGCCAGCTACACCTTC. This translates into CSVDPGTAASYTF. The full variable domain, in which reference TRBV29-1 and TRBJ1-2 provide the parts outside the CDR3, is SAVISQKPSRDICQRGTSLTIQCQVDSQVTMMFWYRQQPGQSLTLIATANQGSEATYESGFVIDKFPISRPNLTFSTLTVSNMSPEDSSIYLCSVDPGTAASYTFGSGTRLTVV.

The CDR3 protein is CASSYLQGLAEAFF. In DNA, the CDR3 is TGTGCCAGCAGTTACCTACAGGGGTTGGCTGAAGCTTTCTTT. The chain links TRBV6-2 or TRBV6-3 to TRBJ1-1, with 7 positions matching TRBD1. The V and J ends lost 2 bases and 6 bases, in that order; junction bases with no gene match: 6. CDR1 and CDR2 (germline): MNHEY, SVGEGT. The CDR3 length is 14 residues.

V gene TRBV4-1 combines with J gene TRBJ1-2; no definite D call. V was cut by 0 bases and J by 4 bases, with 9 bases left in between. CDR3 length: 14 residues. Germline V gene lookup returns CDR1 MGHRA and CDR2 YSYEKL. The CDR3 region has the DNA TGCGCCAGCAGCCAAGAGGCCTCCCGCTATGGCTACACCTTC. Residues: CASSQEASRYGYTF.

J is TRBJ1-1 and V is TRBV6-4; tentatively, D is TRBD1 (5 bases). Between the trimmed V and J ends, which lost 6 bases and 4 bases, there was a span of 12 bases. Looked up from germline, CDR1 is MRHNA and CDR2 is SNTAGT. The CDR3 runs 13 residues. CDR3 sequence reads: CASSRGEGTEAFF. Written as DNA, the CDR3 is TGTGCCAGCAGCAGAGGGGAGGGCACTGAAGCTTTCTTT.

The V call is TRBV10-3, the J call TRBJ2-5; D is ambiguous. Germline CDR1 reads ENHRY; CDR2 reads SYGVKD. CDR3 length equals 11 residues. V lost 6 bases and J lost 1, with 3 bases in between. The CDR3 here is CAISSQETQYF. For the CDR3, the DNA is TGTGCCATCAGCTCCCAAGAGACCCAGTACTTC.

V is TRBV27 and J is TRBJ2-1; 9 bases agree with TRBD2. Unmatched junction bases numbered 9, after V lost 5 bases and J lost 4 bases. The germline gives CDR1 MNHEY, CDR2 SMNVEV (reference sequence). The CDR3 spans 16 residues. In DNA form, the CDR3 reads TGTGCCAGCAGTCGAACCGGGACTAGCCTTTACAATGAGCAGTTCTTC. Translating gives CASSRTGTSLYNEQFF.

This sequence joins TRBV2 and TRBJ1-4; TRBD1 might be the D (5 bases). The CDR3 is made up of 13 amino acids. Looked up from germline, CDR1 is SNHLY and CDR2 is FYNNEI. Trimming removed 6 bases at V and 5 bases at J, with 10 bases between. CDR3 in amino acids: CASRRQLNEKLFF. CDR3 DNA: TGTGCCAGCAGAAGACAGCTAAATGAAAAACTGTTTTTT.

This chain connects TRBV28 to TRBJ1-1, with 7 bases that match TRBD1. The V and J ends lost 10 bases and 0 bases, in that order; junction bases with no gene match: 5. Germline V gene sequence: CDR1 MDHEN, CDR2 SYDVKM. This CDR3 comprises 13 residues. CDR3 in amino acids: CAISQGMNTEAFF. CDR3 nucleotides: TGTGCCATCTCACAGGGGATGAACACTGAAGCTTTCTTT.

This clone was seen a few times. Other DNA variants within this sample encode the same CDR3. V and J are TRBV30 and TRBJ1-5; D possibly corresponds to TRBD1 (6 bases). V shed 0 bases and J shed 7 bases, with 10 bases lying between them. Germline loops: CDR1 GTSNPN, CDR2 SVGIG (reference sequence). This CDR3 is 13 amino acids long. The DNA of the CDR3 is TGTGCCTGGAGTGTACGAGGGGGACAGCCCCAGCATTTT. Translated, it gives CAWSVRGGQPQHF.

The rearrangement uses TRBV5-1 and TRBJ2-3, with a weak D call TRBD2 (6 bases). CDR3 size: 16 residues. Germline loops: CDR1 SGHRS, CDR2 YFSETQ. Trimming removed 4 bases at V and 0 bases at J, with 15 bases between. CDR3 nucleotide sequence: TGCGCCAGCAGCCGATCGGCGGGGCCGAGCACAGATACGCAGTATTTT. Its translation is CASSRSAGPSTDTQYF.

The rearrangement links TRBV10-1 to TRBJ2-6, with 10 bases fitting TRBD1. The CDR3 is 17 amino acids. Per the germline V gene, CDR1 is WNHNN and CDR2 is SYGVQD (reference sequence). The ends lost 5 bases at V and 4 bases at J; junction bases unmatched: 8. The CDR3 loop reads CASSSGTGVPGANVLTF. The CDR3, as DNA: TGCGCCAGCAGTTCCGGGACAGGGGTTCCCGGGGCCAACGTCCTGACTTTC.

The chain uses TRBV7-9 and TRBJ2-1; weak D call: TRBD1 (7 bases). V lost 6 bases and J lost 4, with 16 bases in between. The CDR3 has 15 amino acids. Germline V gene lookup returns CDR1 SEHNR and CDR2 FQNEAQ (reference sequence). For the CDR3, the DNA is TGTGCCAGCAGAATAGAGGGGGCGGGATACAATGAGCAGTTCTTC. This gives the protein CASRIEGAGYNEQFF.

The chain employs TRBV7-9 and TRBJ2-3; tentative D call: TRBD2 (5 bases). Germline values: CDR1 SEHNR, CDR2 FQNEAQ (reference sequence). The CDR3 runs 15 residues. Trimming took 5 bases from V and 0 from J, leaving 12 bases between them. The CDR3 nucleotides are TGTGCCAGCAGCCCCGCCGGCGGGAGCACAGATACGCAGTATTTT. It yields the protein CASSPAGGSTDTQYF.